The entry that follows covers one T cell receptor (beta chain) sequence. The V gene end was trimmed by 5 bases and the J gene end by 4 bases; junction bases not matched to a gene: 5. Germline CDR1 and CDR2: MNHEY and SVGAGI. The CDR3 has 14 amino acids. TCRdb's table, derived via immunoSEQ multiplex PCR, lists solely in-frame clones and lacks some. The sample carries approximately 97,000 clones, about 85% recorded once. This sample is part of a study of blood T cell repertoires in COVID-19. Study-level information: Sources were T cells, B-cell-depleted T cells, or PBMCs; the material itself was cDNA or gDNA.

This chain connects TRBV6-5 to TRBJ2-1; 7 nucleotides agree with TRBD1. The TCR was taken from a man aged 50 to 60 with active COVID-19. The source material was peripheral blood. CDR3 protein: CASSQYRGYNEQFF. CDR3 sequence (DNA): TGTGCCAGCAGTCAGTACAGGGGATACAATGAGCAGTTCTTC.